This T cell receptor beta chain was retrieved from a study of intratumoral heterogeneity in liver cancer. Study findings and constraints: Between tumor regions of either patient, overall clonality differed insignificantly. A noted limitation was under-sampling of tumor-infiltrating lymphocytes.

The germline V gene encodes CDR1 SGHTS and CDR2 YDEGEE. The CDR3 extends over 18 amino acids. The V and J ends lost 4 bases and 1 base respectively, with 20 bases between them. Each tumour sample represents a distinct, spatially separated region of the hepatocellular carcinoma nodule. Sampled areas showed no macroscopic evidence of necrosis or hemorrhage. Details on this clone: What it recognizes is unknown.

Assay: immunoSEQ multiplex PCR; the TCRdb copy retains only in-frame clones and omits some. Seen here are a few thousand clones, roughly 49% observed once, and the top ten hold roughly 28%. This TCR was sampled from a man between 65 and 85 years old with hepatocellular carcinoma. The material sequenced was tumor tissue, taken before any cancer treatment. This rearrangement joins TRBV5-8 to TRBJ2-2; D remains unclear. The CDR3 region is CASSPLIIRLGNTGELFF. The CDR3 DNA reads as TGTGCCAGCAGCCCCCTAATCATACGGCTAGGGAACACCGGGGAGCTGTTTTTT. Filled out from reference TRBV5-8 and TRBJ2-2, the complete variable domain reads EAGVTQSPTHLIKTRGQQATLRCSPISGHTSVYWYQQALGLGLQFLLWYDEGEERNRGNFPPRFSGRQFPNYSSELNVNALELEDSALYLCASSPLIIRLGNTGELFFGEGSRLTVL.